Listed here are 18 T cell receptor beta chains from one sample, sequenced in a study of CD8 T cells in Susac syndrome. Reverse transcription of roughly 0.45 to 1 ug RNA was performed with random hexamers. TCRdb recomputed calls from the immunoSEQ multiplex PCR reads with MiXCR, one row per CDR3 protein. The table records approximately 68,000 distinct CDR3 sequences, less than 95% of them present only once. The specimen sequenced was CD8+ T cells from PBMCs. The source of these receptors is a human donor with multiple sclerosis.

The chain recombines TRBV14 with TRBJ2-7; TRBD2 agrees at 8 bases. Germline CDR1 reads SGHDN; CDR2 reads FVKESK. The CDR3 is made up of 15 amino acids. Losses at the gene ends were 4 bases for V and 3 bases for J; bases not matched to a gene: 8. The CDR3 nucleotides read TGTGCCAGCAGCCCGCCGGGGGGGCCCTTCTACGAGCAGTACTTC. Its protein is CASSPPGGPFYEQYF.

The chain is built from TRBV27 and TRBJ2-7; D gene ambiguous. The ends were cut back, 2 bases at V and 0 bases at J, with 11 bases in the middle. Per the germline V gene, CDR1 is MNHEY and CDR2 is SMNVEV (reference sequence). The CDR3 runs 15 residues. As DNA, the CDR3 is TGTGCCAGCAGTTTACTCCTGGACCGCTCCTACGAGCAGTACTTC. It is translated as CASSLLLDRSYEQYF.

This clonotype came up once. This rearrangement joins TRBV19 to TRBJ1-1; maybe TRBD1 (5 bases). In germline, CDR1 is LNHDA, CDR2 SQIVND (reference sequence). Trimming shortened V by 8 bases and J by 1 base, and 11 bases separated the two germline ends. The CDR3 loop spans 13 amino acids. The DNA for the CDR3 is TGTGCCAGTGCCTTTGGGGGGAACACTGAAGCTTTCTTT. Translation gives CASAFGGNTEAFF.

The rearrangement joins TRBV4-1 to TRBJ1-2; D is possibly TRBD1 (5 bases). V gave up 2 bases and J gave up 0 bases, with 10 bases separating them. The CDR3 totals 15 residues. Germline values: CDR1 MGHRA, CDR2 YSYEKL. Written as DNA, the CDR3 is TGCGCCAGCAGCCAAACCACAGGAACTAACTATGGCTACACCTTC. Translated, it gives CASSQTTGTNYGYTF.

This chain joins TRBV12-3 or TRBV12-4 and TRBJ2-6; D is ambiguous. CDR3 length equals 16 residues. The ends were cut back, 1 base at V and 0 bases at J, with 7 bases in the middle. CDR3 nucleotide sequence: TGTGCCAGCAGTTTAGTCTTGGCCTCTGGGGCCAACGTCCTGACTTTC. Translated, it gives CASSLVLASGANVLTF.

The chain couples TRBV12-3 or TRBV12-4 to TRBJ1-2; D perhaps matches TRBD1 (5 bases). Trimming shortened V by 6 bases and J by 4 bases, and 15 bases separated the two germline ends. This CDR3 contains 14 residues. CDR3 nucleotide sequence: TGTGCCAGCAGCTCCAATAGACAGAGCTATGGCTACACCTTC. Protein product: CASSSNRQSYGYTF.

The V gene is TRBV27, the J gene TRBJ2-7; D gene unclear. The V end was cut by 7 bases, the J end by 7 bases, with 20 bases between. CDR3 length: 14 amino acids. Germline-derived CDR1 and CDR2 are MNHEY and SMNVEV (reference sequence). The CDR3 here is CASNLLSNSREQYF. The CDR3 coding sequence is TGTGCCAGCAATCTTCTAAGCAATTCGCGAGAGCAGTACTTC.

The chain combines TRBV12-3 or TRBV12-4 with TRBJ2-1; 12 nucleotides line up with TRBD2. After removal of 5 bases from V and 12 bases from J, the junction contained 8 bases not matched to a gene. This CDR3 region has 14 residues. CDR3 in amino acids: CASSATSGSFWQFF. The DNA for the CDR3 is TGTGCCAGCAGTGCGACTAGCGGGAGTTTTTGGCAGTTCTTC.

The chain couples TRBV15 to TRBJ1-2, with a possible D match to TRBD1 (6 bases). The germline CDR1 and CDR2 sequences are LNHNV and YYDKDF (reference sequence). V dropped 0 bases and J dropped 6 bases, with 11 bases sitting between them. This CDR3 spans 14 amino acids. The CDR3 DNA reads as TGTGCCACCAGCAGAGATAAGGGGGGGCATGGCTACACCTTC. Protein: CATSRDKGGHGYTF.

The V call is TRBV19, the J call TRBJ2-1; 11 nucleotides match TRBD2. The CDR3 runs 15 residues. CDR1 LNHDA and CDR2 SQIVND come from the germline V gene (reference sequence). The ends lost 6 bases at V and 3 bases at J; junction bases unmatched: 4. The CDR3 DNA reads TGTGCCAGTAGCCAGACTAGCGGGGACTACAATGAGCAGTTCTTC. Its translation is CASSQTSGDYNEQFF. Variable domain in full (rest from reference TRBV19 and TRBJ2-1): DGGITQSPKYLFRKEGQNVTLSCEQNLNHDAMYWYRQDPGQGLRLIYYSQIVNDFQKGDIAEGYSVSREKKESFPLTVTSAQKNPTAFYLCASSQTSGDYNEQFFGPGTRLTVL.

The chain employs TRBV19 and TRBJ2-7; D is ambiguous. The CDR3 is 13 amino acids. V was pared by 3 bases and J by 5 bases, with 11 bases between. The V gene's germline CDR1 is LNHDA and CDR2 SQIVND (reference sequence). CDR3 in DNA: TGTGCCAGTAGTATGACCCCGCAGGACGAGCAGTACTTC. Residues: CASSMTPQDEQYF.

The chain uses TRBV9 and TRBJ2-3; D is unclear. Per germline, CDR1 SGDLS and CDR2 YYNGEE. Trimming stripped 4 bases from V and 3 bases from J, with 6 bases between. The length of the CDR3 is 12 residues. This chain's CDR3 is CASSQVTDTQYF. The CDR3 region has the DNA TGTGCCAGCAGCCAGGTGACAGATACGCAGTATTTT.

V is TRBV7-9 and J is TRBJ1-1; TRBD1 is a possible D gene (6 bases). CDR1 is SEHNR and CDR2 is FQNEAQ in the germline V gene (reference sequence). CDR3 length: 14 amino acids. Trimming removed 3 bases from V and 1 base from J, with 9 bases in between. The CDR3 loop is CASSFLQGNTEAFF. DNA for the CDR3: TGTGCCAGCAGCTTTTTACAGGGGAACACTGAAGCTTTCTTT. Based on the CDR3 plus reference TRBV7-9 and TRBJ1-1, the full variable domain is DTGVSQNPRHKITKRGQNVTFRCDPISEHNRLYWYRQTLGQGPEFLTYFQNEAQLEKSRLLSDRFSAERPKGSFSTLEIQRTEQGDSAMYLCASSFLQGNTEAFFGQGTRLTVV.

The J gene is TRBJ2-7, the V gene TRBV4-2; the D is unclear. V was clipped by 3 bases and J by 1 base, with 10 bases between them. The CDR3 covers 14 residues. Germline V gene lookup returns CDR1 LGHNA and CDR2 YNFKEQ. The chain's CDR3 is CASSQRTESYEQYF. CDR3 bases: TGTGCCAGCAGCCAGCGCACGGAATCCTACGAGCAGTACTTC.

CDR3 amino acids: CSVGGSDPGELFF. DNA of the CDR3: TGCAGCGTCGGGGGATCCGATCCGGGGGAGCTGTTTTTT. V is TRBV20-1 and J is TRBJ2-2, with D possibly TRBD2 on 6 matching bases. CDR1 DFQATT and CDR2 SNEGSKA come from the germline V gene (reference sequence). The CDR3 contains 13 residues.

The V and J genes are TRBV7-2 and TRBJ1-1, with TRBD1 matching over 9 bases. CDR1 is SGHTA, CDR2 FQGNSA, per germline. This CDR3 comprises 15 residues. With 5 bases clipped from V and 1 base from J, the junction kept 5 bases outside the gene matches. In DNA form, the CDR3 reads TGTGCCAGCAGCGGGACAGGGTTTCCGAACACTGAAGCTTTCTTT. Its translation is CASSGTGFPNTEAFF.

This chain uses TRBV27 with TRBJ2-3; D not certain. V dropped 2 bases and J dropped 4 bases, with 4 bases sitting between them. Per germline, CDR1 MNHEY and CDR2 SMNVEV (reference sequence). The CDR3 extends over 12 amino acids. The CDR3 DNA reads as TGTGCCAGCAGTTTAAGCGCAGATACGCAGTATTTT. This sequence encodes CASSLSADTQYF.

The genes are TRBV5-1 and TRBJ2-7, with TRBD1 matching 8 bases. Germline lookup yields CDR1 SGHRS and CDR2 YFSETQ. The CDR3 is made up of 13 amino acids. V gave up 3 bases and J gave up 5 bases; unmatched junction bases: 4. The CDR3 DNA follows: TGCGCCAGCAGCTGGACAGGGCATCACGAGCAGTACTTC. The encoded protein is CASSWTGHHEQYF.